The rows below give T cell receptor beta chains drawn from one sample of a study of human T cells and chemical hapten exposure. TCRdb re-derived calls from the RACE reads in MiXCR, one entry per CDR3 protein. The sample includes 75,000 to 100,000 distinct CDR3 sequences, more than 9% seen only once; the top ten take less than 2.5%. The material sequenced was whole blood, taken in connection with sensitization to the hapten diphenylcyclopropenone (DPC). Receptors were obtained from a man aged 35-49 years with alopecia areata. Some clones in this sample may be carry-over from other donors' samples. CDR3s include the opening cysteine and the closing phenylalanine or tryptophan. D genes are given only for firm matches. Clone sizes are given selectively: once, few, many, or a class where the clone is expanded.

clone_size: many
j_call: TRBJ2-1
v_call: TRBV5-1
d_call: -
cdr3_nt: TGCGCCAGCAGCTTGGCCGGGAGACAGCAGTATGAGCAGTTCTTC
cdr3_aa: CASSLAGRQQYEQFF

clone_size: many
j_call: TRBJ2-1
v_call: TRBV12-3/TRBV12-4
d_call: -
cdr3_nt: TGTGCCAGCAGTCGTCCCGGGACCAACCACAATGAGCAGTTCTTC
cdr3_aa: CASSRPGTNHNEQFF

clone_size: -
j_call: TRBJ2-1
v_call: TRBV3-1
d_call: -
cdr3_nt: TGTGCCAGCAGCCAGCCCTTCTACAATGAGCAGTTCTTC
cdr3_aa: CASSQPFYNEQFF

clone_size: many
j_call: TRBJ2-3
v_call: TRBV10-3
d_call: -
cdr3_nt: TGTGCCATCATGGAGCCTGGGGGCACAGATACGCAGTATTTT
cdr3_aa: CAIMEPGGTDTQYF

clone_size: few
j_call: TRBJ1-3
v_call: TRBV12-3/TRBV12-4
d_call: -
cdr3_nt: TGTGCCAGCAGTACCCCCGGGAAGAGCGGAAACACCATATATTTT
cdr3_aa: CASSTPGKSGNTIYF

clone_size: few
j_call: TRBJ1-6
v_call: TRBV6-1
d_call: -
cdr3_nt: TGTGCCAGCAGTGAAATAACAGCCTATAATTCACCCCTCCACTTT
cdr3_aa: CASSEITAYNSPLHF

clone_size: few
j_call: TRBJ2-1
v_call: TRBV5-4
d_call: TRBD2
cdr3_nt: TGTGCCAGCAGCTTGGTAGGGACTAGCGGGAGCAATGAGCAGTTCTTC
cdr3_aa: CASSLVGTSGSNEQFF

clone_size: -
j_call: TRBJ2-7
v_call: TRBV3-1
d_call: -
cdr3_nt: TGTGCCAGCAGCCTAGGGCCCCTACGGACACACGAGCAGTACTTC
cdr3_aa: CASSLGPLRTHEQYF

clone_size: -
j_call: TRBJ2-7
v_call: TRBV7-2
d_call: TRBD1
cdr3_nt: TGTGCCAGCAGCTTAAATTCGGTGACAGGGTTTAGTTTC
cdr3_aa: CASSLNSVTGFSF

clone_size: few
j_call: TRBJ2-2
v_call: TRBV24-1
d_call: -
cdr3_nt: TGTGCCACCAGTGATTTGCCCGGGAACACCGGGGAGCTGTTTTTT
cdr3_aa: CATSDLPGNTGELFF

clone_size: -
j_call: TRBJ2-3
v_call: TRBV7-2
d_call: -
cdr3_nt: TGTGCCAGCAGCTTAAGGGCACAAGCAGATACGCAGTATTTT
cdr3_aa: CASSLRAQADTQYF

clone_size: few
j_call: TRBJ2-1
v_call: TRBV7-3
d_call: TRBD1
cdr3_nt: TGTGCCAGCAGCATGGGACAGAGCTCCTACAATGAGCAGTTCTTC
cdr3_aa: CASSMGQSSYNEQFF

clone_size: -
j_call: TRBJ2-3
v_call: TRBV20-1
d_call: -
cdr3_nt: TGCAGTGCTAGAGAGGGCCCAGGACCGGCGCAGTATTTT
cdr3_aa: CSAREGPGPAQYF

clone_size: -
j_call: TRBJ2-3
v_call: TRBV4-3
d_call: TRBD1
cdr3_nt: TGCGCCAGCAGCAGACACACAGGGGGCGCAGATACGCAGTATTTT
cdr3_aa: CASSRHTGGADTQYF

clone_size: many
j_call: TRBJ1-5
v_call: TRBV4-3
d_call: -
cdr3_nt: TGCGCCAGCAGCCAAGATGTGGCGTACAATCAGCCCCAGCATTTT
cdr3_aa: CASSQDVAYNQPQHF

clone_size: -
j_call: TRBJ1-4
v_call: TRBV5-1
d_call: -
cdr3_nt: TGCGCCAGCAGCTTGAGGTCCGCAACTAATGAAAAACTGTTTTTT
cdr3_aa: CASSLRSATNEKLFF

clone_size: -
j_call: TRBJ2-3
v_call: TRBV27
d_call: TRBD2
cdr3_nt: TGTGCCAGCAGTTCTCAAGCGGGAGAATTTCCAGATACGCAGTATTTT
cdr3_aa: CASSSQAGEFPDTQYF

clone_size: few
j_call: TRBJ1-5
v_call: TRBV28
d_call: TRBD1
cdr3_nt: TGTGCCAGCAGTACCCTTACAGGGGGCCGAGGTCAGCCCCAGCATTTT
cdr3_aa: CASSTLTGGRGQPQHF

clone_size: many
j_call: TRBJ1-4
v_call: TRBV20-1
d_call: -
cdr3_nt: TGCAGTGGCTTACAGGAAAATGAAAAACTGTTTTTT
cdr3_aa: CSGLQENEKLFF

clone_size: -
j_call: TRBJ1-5
v_call: TRBV19
d_call: TRBD1
cdr3_nt: TGTGCCAGTAGTACCCGGGACAGGGGACGTCAGCCCCAGCATTTT
cdr3_aa: CASSTRDRGRQPQHF

clone_size: -
j_call: TRBJ2-3
v_call: TRBV7-2
d_call: -
cdr3_nt: TGTGCCAGCAGCCCCCTAGGGAGGGTGGAGGGGACAAATACGCAGTATTTT
cdr3_aa: CASSPLGRVEGTNTQYF

clone_size: few
j_call: TRBJ2-1
v_call: TRBV2
d_call: -
cdr3_nt: TGTGCCAGCAGTGAAGGGGGCGCGGGGGAGCAGTTCTTC
cdr3_aa: CASSEGGAGEQFF

clone_size: few
j_call: TRBJ2-3
v_call: TRBV29-1
d_call: -
cdr3_nt: TGCAGCAACCAGGGGGGGACAGATACGCAGTATTTT
cdr3_aa: CSNQGGTDTQYF

clone_size: -
j_call: TRBJ2-3
v_call: TRBV7-2
d_call: TRBD1
cdr3_nt: TGTGCCAGCAGCACAGACAGGGGGCGCTCAGATACGCAGTATTTT
cdr3_aa: CASSTDRGRSDTQYF

clone_size: -
j_call: TRBJ2-5
v_call: TRBV6-6
d_call: -
cdr3_nt: TGTGCCGGGTCGCTGGGGTCGGGAAAAGAGACCCAGTACTTC
cdr3_aa: CAGSLGSGKETQYF

clone_size: many
j_call: TRBJ2-3
v_call: TRBV5-1
d_call: -
cdr3_nt: TGCGCCAGCAGCGTGGGGCGTAGCACAGATACGCAGTATTTT
cdr3_aa: CASSVGRSTDTQYF

clone_size: -
j_call: TRBJ2-7
v_call: TRBV18
d_call: -
cdr3_nt: TGTGCCAGCTCACCGTGGGGGGCTTACGAGCAGTACTTC
cdr3_aa: CASSPWGAYEQYF

clone_size: -
j_call: TRBJ2-5
v_call: TRBV5-1
d_call: TRBD2
cdr3_nt: TGCGCCAGCAGCCCCGGCGCTAGCGGACTTCAAGAGACCCAGTACTTC
cdr3_aa: CASSPGASGLQETQYF

clone_size: -
j_call: TRBJ2-2
v_call: TRBV5-4
d_call: TRBD1
cdr3_nt: TGTGCCAGCAGCCAACAGGGACAGGGGACCGGGGAGCTGTTTTTT
cdr3_aa: CASSQQGQGTGELFF

clone_size: -
j_call: TRBJ1-4
v_call: TRBV28
d_call: TRBD1
cdr3_nt: TGTGCCAGCAGTTCCGACCCCTGGCGGGACAGGAAGTTTTTT
cdr3_aa: CASSSDPWRDRKFF

clone_size: many
j_call: TRBJ2-4
v_call: TRBV14
d_call: -
cdr3_nt: TGTGCCAGCAGCCAAGCGGGCGTAGTAAACATTCAGTACTTC
cdr3_aa: CASSQAGVVNIQYF

clone_size: few
j_call: TRBJ1-5
v_call: TRBV30
d_call: TRBD1
cdr3_nt: TGTGCCTGGAACCAGGGACAGGGCAATCAGCCCCAGCATTTT
cdr3_aa: CAWNQGQGNQPQHF

clone_size: -
j_call: TRBJ1-6
v_call: TRBV5-6
d_call: -
cdr3_nt: TGTGCCAGCAGCTTGCTCACCGGGTCCTATAATTCACCCCTCCACTTT
cdr3_aa: CASSLLTGSYNSPLHF

clone_size: many
j_call: TRBJ1-5
v_call: TRBV20-1
d_call: TRBD1
cdr3_nt: TGCAGTGCTACCGGGACAGCATATCAGCCCCAGCATTTT
cdr3_aa: CSATGTAYQPQHF

clone_size: -
j_call: TRBJ2-7
v_call: TRBV20-1
d_call: TRBD1
cdr3_nt: TGCAGTACCCTGGACAGGGAGGATTACGAGCAGTACTTC
cdr3_aa: CSTLDREDYEQYF